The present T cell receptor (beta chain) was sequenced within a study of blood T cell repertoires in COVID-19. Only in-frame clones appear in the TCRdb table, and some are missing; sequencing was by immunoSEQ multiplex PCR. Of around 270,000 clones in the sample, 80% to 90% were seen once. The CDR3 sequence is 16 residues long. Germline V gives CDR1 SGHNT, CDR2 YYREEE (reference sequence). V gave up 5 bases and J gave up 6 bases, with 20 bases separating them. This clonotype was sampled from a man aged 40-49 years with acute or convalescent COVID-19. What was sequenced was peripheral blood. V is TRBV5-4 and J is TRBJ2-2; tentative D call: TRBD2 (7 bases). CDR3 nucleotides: TGTGCCAGCAGTTCTCCGCGAGGGGGGGACGCCGGGGAGCTGTTTTTT. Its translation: CASSSPRGGDAGELFF.